This entry describes one T cell receptor (beta chain). The antigen is undetermined. Researchers prepared the TRB cDNA libraries using 5' RACE with UMI labels. TCRdb reanalyzed the 5' RACE reads, giving one entry per CDR3 protein sequence and no DNA. This table lists 140,000 to 150,000 distinct CDR3 sequences. The data were obtained in a study of CXCR3-negative and CXCR3-positive naive CD8 T cells. The CDR3 runs to 11 residues. Study-level points and caveats: TRB CDR3 properties were used to infer TCR strength, and surface CD5 was comparable between naive subsets. High diversity, comparable across both naive subsets, contrasted with much lower diversity in memory CD8+ cells. A higher hydrophobicity marked the TRB CDR3s of CXCR3-positive naive cells versus CXCR3-negative naive cells.

Identification of naive CD8+ T cells rested on CD45RO-CCR7+CD27+CD95- status. Sequenced: naive CXCR3+ CD8+ T cells from blood. This sample's subset: CD45RO-CCR7+CD27+CD95- naive CD8+ T cells expressing CXCR3 (TNR3+). This clonotype was obtained from a human donor in good health. Some clones in this sample may be carry-over from other donors' samples. V and J are TRBV12-3 or TRBV12-4 and TRBJ2-1; TCRdb returns TRBD2, unconfirmable since there is no DNA. The CDR3 reads CASSTSFEQFF.